Included here is one T cell receptor beta chain sequence, with context. This could be a read error, since a much larger clone is one nucleotide away. The CDR3 consists of 15 residues. Germline V gene sequence: CDR1 SGHAT, CDR2 FQNNGV. V lost 0 bases and J lost 0, with 6 bases in between. From approximately 0.5 ug of total RNA, TCR beta-specific cDNA was reverse-transcribed using a constant-region primer. ARM-PCR, slightly modified, supplied the TCR beta libraries through three nested multiplex PCR rounds. In the first two PCR rounds, TRBV1-TRBV30 forward primers were paired with a C-beta reverse primer, and each round lasted roughly 9 cycles. Using its own MiXCR run on the multiplex PCR reads, TCRdb lists one record per CDR3 protein. The sample holds roughly 20,000 distinct CDR3 sequences; over 65% are singletons and the top ten take less than 45%. These data come from a study of tumor-infiltrating lymphocytes in primary liver carcinoma.

Scientists recovered RNA and DNA together from roughly 20-30 mg of unsorted bulk tissue. V usage is TRBV11-2 and J usage is TRBJ1-3; unclear D gene. The sequenced sample consisted of liver tumor tissue from sampling region 1. The subset: tumor region T1, superior pole. This TCR was sampled from a man aged 35 to 55 with primary liver carcinoma and hepatitis B virus infection. The CDR3 nucleotides read TGTGCCAGCAGCTTAGAACCCAACTCTGGAAACACCATATATTTT. Protein: CASSLEPNSGNTIYF.